These 15 T cell receptor beta chains originate from one sample sequenced in a study of T-cell reconstitution after alpha-beta-depleted transplantation in children. TCRbeta library preparation incorporated unique molecular identifiers. Each CDR3 protein is one row after TCRdb ran MiXCR on the PCR reads. The sample shows 600,000 to 700,000 distinct CDR3 sequences, 16% of them seen only once. The sequencing here drew on PBMCs from the stem cell graft donor, taken from the stem cell graft. The receptor source for this set is a human donor who donated a stem cell graft to a child with acute myeloid leukemia.

This clonotype was found a few times. J is TRBJ1-4 and V is TRBV20-1; TRBD1 matches 9 bases. Germline CDR1 and CDR2: DFQATT and SNEGSKA (reference sequence). The CDR3 length is 14 residues. The CDR3 sequence: CSPRRDRDGEKLFF. The CDR3 nucleotides are TGCAGCCCCCGGCGGGACAGGGATGGTGAAAAACTGTTTTTT.

This clonotype has ten or more counts. The V gene is TRBV7-6, the J gene TRBJ2-1, with 9 bases lining up with TRBD2. The CDR3 totals 17 residues. The germline V gene encodes CDR1 SGHVS and CDR2 FNYEAQ. After removal of 1 base from V and 5 bases from J, the junction contained 9 bases not matched to a gene. The DNA of the CDR3 is TGTGCCAGCAGCTTAGATTTTGCGGGGGGGCGTGACAATGAGCAGTTCTTC. It is translated as CASSLDFAGGRDNEQFF.

This clonotype has more than one count but fewer than ten. V gene TRBV12-3 or TRBV12-4 combines with J gene TRBJ2-7, with TRBD2 as a possible D gene (6 bases). V was cut by 2 bases and J by 5 bases, with 13 bases left in between. CDR3 size: 14 residues. CDR3 sequence reads: CASSLKGPGDEQYF. CDR3 nucleotide sequence: TGTGCCAGCAGTTTAAAGGGTCCGGGGGACGAGCAGTACTTC.

This chain joins TRBV25-1 and TRBJ1-3; D is uncertain. The CDR3 length is 15 residues. V was trimmed by 2 bases and J by 0 bases, leaving 8 bases between them. CDR1 and CDR2 from the germline V gene are MGHDK and SYGVNS. CDR3 protein: CASSENTNSGNTIYF. The DNA for the CDR3 is TGTGCCAGCAGTGAAAACACTAACTCTGGAAACACCATATATTTT.

This CDR3 reads CASSSTRAGANVLTF. Written as DNA, the CDR3 is TGTGCCAGCAGTTCCACTAGGGCTGGGGCCAACGTCCTGACTTTC. The V gene is TRBV6-5, the J gene TRBJ2-6, with TRBD2 as a possible D gene (5 bases). The germline CDR1 and CDR2 sequences are MNHEY and SVGAGI. There are 15 residues in the CDR3. V was shortened by 4 bases and J by 2 bases, with 9 bases between the two germline ends.

This clonotype was counted ten times or more. The rearrangement uses TRBV7-2 and TRBJ2-5; 11 bases are shared with TRBD2. V was pared by 3 bases and J by 5 bases, with 8 bases of the junction left unmatched. The CDR3 sequence is 16 residues long. Germline V gene data show CDR1 as SGHTA and CDR2 as FQGNSA. The CDR3 DNA is TGTGCCAGCAGCTTGGCATCTAGCGGGGGGCAGGAGACCCAGTACTTC. Residues: CASSLASSGGQETQYF.

The chain couples TRBV5-1 to TRBJ2-7; the D gene could be TRBD1 or TRBD2 (6 bases each). Trimming took 1 base from V and 7 from J, leaving 12 bases between them. Germline CDR1 and CDR2: SGHRS and YFSETQ. The CDR3 length is 13 residues. The CDR3 is CASSLSGAREQYV. In DNA form, the CDR3 reads TGCGCCAGCAGCTTGTCGGGGGCCAGGGAGCAGTACGTC.

This clonotype was observed at least ten times. The DNA for the CDR3 is TGTGCCATCAAGGACGGTAGCAATCAGCCCCAGCATTTT. Translating it yields CAIKDGSNQPQHF. The chain combines TRBV10-3 with TRBJ1-5, with unresolved D. Between the trimmed V and J ends, which lost 7 bases and 0 bases, there was a span of 7 bases. The CDR3 is 13 residues long. Per the germline V gene, CDR1 is ENHRY and CDR2 is SYGVKD.

A remark on this clonotype: It may be a read error: a sequence one base away is much more abundant. The chain has TRBV7-9 and TRBJ1-2; 8 bases fit TRBD1. Germline assignment: CDR1 SEHNR and CDR2 FQNEAQ (reference sequence). With V trimmed by 5 bases and J by 7 bases, 3 bases remained unmatched. This CDR3 has 12 amino acids. The CDR3 sequence is CASSQGAIGYTF. The CDR3, as DNA: TGTGCCAGCAGCCAGGGGGCGATTGGCTACACCTTC. Filled out from reference TRBV7-9 and TRBJ1-2, the complete variable domain reads DTGVSQNPRHKITKRGQNVTFRCDPISEHNRLYWYRQTLGQGPEFLTYFQNEAQLEKSRLLSDRFSAERPKGSFSTLEIQRTEQGDSAMYLCASSQGAIGYTFGSGTRLTVV.

This clonotype showed up just a few times. The chain links TRBV11-3 to TRBJ2-7; unclear D gene. V lost 1 base and J 5 bases, leaving 15 bases between the germline ends. CDR1 and CDR2 from the germline V gene are SGHNT and YENEEA. This CDR3 spans 15 amino acids. CDR3 bases: TGTGCCAGCAGCTTAGCCCCGGGTTTTCCCAACGAGCAGTACTTC. Amino acid sequence: CASSLAPGFPNEQYF.

This clonotype came up a few times. CDR3 sequence (DNA): TGCGCCAGCAGCTTGGTCGGGATCAAAACCGACTCCTATGGCTACACCTTC. Its protein is CASSLVGIKTDSYGYTF. The J gene is TRBJ1-2, the V gene TRBV5-1; D unresolved. The ends were cut back, 0 bases at V and 4 bases at J, with 19 bases in the middle. This CDR3 comprises 17 residues. CDR1 is SGHRS, CDR2 YFSETQ, per germline.

The chain links TRBV29-1 to TRBJ2-5; TRBD1 agrees at 7 bases. CDR3 length equals 14 residues. Losses at the gene ends were 3 bases for V and 5 bases for J; bases not matched to a gene: 9. Germline V gene data show CDR1 as SQVTM and CDR2 as ANQGSEA. CDR3 loop: CSVDTGAVRETQYF. The CDR3 DNA is TGCAGCGTTGATACAGGGGCAGTTCGGGAGACCCAGTACTTC.

This clonotype was detected many times. V usage is TRBV9 and J usage is TRBJ2-7; either TRBD1 or TRBD2 may supply D (5 bases each). This CDR3 is built from 15 residues. V was trimmed by 4 bases and J by 6 bases, leaving 20 bases between them. The V gene's germline CDR1 is SGDLS and CDR2 YYNGEE. Written as DNA, the CDR3 is TGTGCCAGCAGCACCTCATGGGGGTCGACGGGCGAGCAGTACTTC. Amino acid sequence: CASSTSWGSTGEQYF.

The CDR3 protein is CASSLALLVGGYNEQFF. CDR3 sequence (DNA): TGTGCCAGCAGCTTAGCGCTTCTGGTTGGCGGGTACAATGAGCAGTTCTTC. The rearrangement links TRBV7-9 to TRBJ2-1; D might be TRBD2 (5 bases). The germline V and J ends were trimmed by 0 bases and 4 bases, with 16 bases remaining between them. The CDR3 length is 17 residues. The germline gives CDR1 SEHNR, CDR2 FQNEAQ (reference sequence).

This clonotype has only a few counts. The chain has TRBV2 and TRBJ2-5, with D hard to call. Germline loops: CDR1 SNHLY, CDR2 FYNNEI. Trimming cost V 6 bases and J 5 bases, with 7 bases left between them. This CDR3 has 11 residues. The CDR3 nucleotides read TGTGCCAGCAGAATGAGGGAGACCCAGTACTTC. It translates to CASRMRETQYF.